A selection of T cell receptor beta chains follows, all from one sample in a study of blood T cell repertoires in COVID-19. Clones were sequenced by immunoSEQ multiplex PCR, and TCRdb holds only the in-frame ones, with some missing. The sample holds a few hundred thousand clones, around nine tenths seen once. Sequencing was carried out using PBMCs or T cells enriched from blood (not recorded which). These receptors were taken from a woman aged 50 to 60 who had recovered from COVID-19. The CDR3 runs from the conserved cysteine through the conserved F or W. The order of the fields is D gene, J gene, V gene, clone size, CDR3 protein, CDR3 DNA. The D gene is left open where the match is weak. Only part of the rows carry a size: once, few, many, or a class if the clone is expanded.

d_call: .
j_call: TRBJ1-6
v_call: TRBV30
clone_size: .
cdr3_aa: CAWSVPREGNSPLHF
cdr3_nt: TGTGCCTGGAGTGTACCTCGGGAGGGTAATTCACCCCTCCACTTT

d_call: TRBD2
j_call: TRBJ2-1
v_call: TRBV7-3
clone_size: .
cdr3_aa: CASSLGVLAGDEQFF
cdr3_nt: TGTGCCAGCAGCTTAGGGGTTTTAGCGGGTGATGAGCAGTTCTTC

d_call: .
j_call: TRBJ1-2
v_call: TRBV4-3
clone_size: .
cdr3_aa: CASSQRPGYGYTF
cdr3_nt: TGCGCCAGCAGCCAAAGACCAGGGTATGGCTACACCTTC

d_call: .
j_call: TRBJ1-4
v_call: TRBV28
clone_size: .
cdr3_aa: CASSWDGLNEKLFF
cdr3_nt: TGTGCCAGCAGTTGGGACGGACTAAATGAAAAACTGTTTTTT

d_call: .
j_call: TRBJ2-2
v_call: TRBV5-6
clone_size: few
cdr3_aa: CASSRTDYTGELFF
cdr3_nt: TGTGCCAGCAGCCGGACAGATTACACCGGGGAGCTGTTTTTT

d_call: TRBD1
j_call: TRBJ2-7
v_call: TRBV2
clone_size: .
cdr3_aa: CAVLRFGQGAQEQYF
cdr3_nt: TGTGCCGTCCTCCGGTTTGGACAGGGGGCGCAGGAGCAGTACTTC

d_call: .
j_call: TRBJ2-2
v_call: TRBV28
clone_size: .
cdr3_aa: CASSSRGRGVTGELFF
cdr3_nt: TGTGCCAGCAGTTCGAGGGGCAGGGGTGTCACCGGGGAGCTGTTTTTT

d_call: TRBD2
j_call: TRBJ2-5
v_call: TRBV18
clone_size: .
cdr3_aa: CASSPGPRTSGGPGETQYF
cdr3_nt: TGTGCCAGCTCACCGGGACCTAGGACTAGCGGGGGGCCAGGAGAGACCCAGTACTTC

d_call: TRBD2
j_call: TRBJ2-3
v_call: TRBV19
clone_size: .
cdr3_aa: CASSRRTSGGPSDTQYF
cdr3_nt: TGTGCCAGTAGTAGGCGGACTAGCGGGGGGCCCAGTGATACGCAGTATTTT

d_call: .
j_call: TRBJ2-1
v_call: TRBV6-2/TRBV6-3
clone_size: .
cdr3_aa: CASSYEGNEQFF
cdr3_nt: TGTGCCAGCAGTTACGAGGGCAATGAGCAGTTCTTC

d_call: TRBD1
j_call: TRBJ2-7
v_call: TRBV7-2
clone_size: .
cdr3_aa: CASSLGTGGKSYEQYF
cdr3_nt: TGTGCCAGCAGCTTAGGGACAGGGGGTAAATCCTACGAGCAGTACTTC

d_call: TRBD1
j_call: TRBJ1-1
v_call: TRBV30
clone_size: .
cdr3_aa: CAWRGQGNTEAFF
cdr3_nt: TGTGCCTGGAGAGGACAGGGGAACACTGAAGCTTTCTTT

d_call: .
j_call: TRBJ1-6
v_call: TRBV6-5
clone_size: .
cdr3_aa: CASSSGLTTNSPLHF
cdr3_nt: TGTGCCAGCAGTTCGGGACTGACCACTAATTCACCCCTCCACTTT

d_call: .
j_call: TRBJ1-5
v_call: TRBV30
clone_size: .
cdr3_aa: CAWSYRGDGDQPQHF
cdr3_nt: TGTGCCTGGAGTTACCGCGGGGACGGAGATCAGCCCCAGCATTTT

d_call: .
j_call: TRBJ1-1
v_call: TRBV5-1
clone_size: .
cdr3_aa: CASSSTPGQTRLAFF
cdr3_nt: TGCGCCAGCAGCTCGACCCCCGGACAGACAAGGTTGGCTTTCTTT

d_call: .
j_call: TRBJ2-5
v_call: TRBV7-8
clone_size: .
cdr3_aa: CASRRQQETQYF
cdr3_nt: TGTGCCAGCAGACGACAGCAAGAGACCCAGTACTTC

d_call: .
j_call: TRBJ1-1
v_call: TRBV4-1
clone_size: .
cdr3_aa: CASSQAGTGGVEAFF
cdr3_nt: TGCGCCAGCAGCCAAGCCGGGACGGGGGGGGTTGAAGCTTTCTTT

d_call: TRBD1
j_call: TRBJ2-5
v_call: TRBV14
clone_size: .
cdr3_aa: CASSLLTGVPETQYF
cdr3_nt: TGTGCCAGCAGTCTCTTGACAGGGGTGCCAGAGACCCAGTACTTC

d_call: TRBD2
j_call: TRBJ2-1
v_call: TRBV6-2/TRBV6-3
clone_size: .
cdr3_aa: CASSRGGGYNEQFF
cdr3_nt: TGTGCCAGCAGCCGGGGCGGGGGCTACAATGAGCAGTTCTTC

d_call: TRBD1
j_call: TRBJ2-2
v_call: TRBV11-2
clone_size: .
cdr3_aa: CASTRTGSGTGELFF
cdr3_nt: TGTGCCAGCACGCGGACAGGGTCCGGCACCGGGGAGCTGTTTTTT

d_call: TRBD1
j_call: TRBJ1-1
v_call: TRBV12-3/TRBV12-4
clone_size: .
cdr3_aa: CASRTAGGSEAFF
cdr3_nt: TGTGCCAGCAGGACCGCAGGGGGGTCCGAAGCTTTCTTT

d_call: .
j_call: TRBJ2-7
v_call: TRBV7-8
clone_size: .
cdr3_aa: CASSLSALSSYEQYF
cdr3_nt: TGTGCCAGCAGCTTGTCTGCGTTATCCTCCTACGAGCAGTACTTC

d_call: .
j_call: TRBJ1-1
v_call: TRBV7-9
clone_size: .
cdr3_aa: CASSLGSISAWRLTEAFF
cdr3_nt: TGTGCCAGCAGCTTAGGTAGCATCTCGGCCTGGAGATTAACTGAAGCTTTCTTT

d_call: .
j_call: TRBJ1-4
v_call: TRBV6-5
clone_size: .
cdr3_aa: CASRTREDEKLFF
cdr3_nt: TGTGCCAGCAGAACTCGGGAAGATGAAAAACTGTTTTTT

d_call: .
j_call: TRBJ1-6
v_call: TRBV7-9
clone_size: .
cdr3_aa: CASSYSRSPLHF
cdr3_nt: TGTGCCAGCAGCTACTCTCGGTCACCCCTCCACTTT